This is a list of T cell receptor beta chains from one sample in a study of regulatory T cells in long-lasting Graves disease. From the multiplex PCR reads, TCRdb called clonotypes with MiXCR, one entry per CDR3 protein. The sample lists fewer than 550,000 distinct CDR3 sequences; approximately 16% were seen once. These records were also assigned to another study, of T cells in Graves' hyperthyroidism and ophthalmopathy.

Sample: peripheral blood mononuclear cells (PBMCs), taken at new diagnosis, from a patient treated with antithyroid drugs. Receptors originate from a woman aged 35-65 years with Graves disease. Each CDR3 is given with its conserved first and last residue. A D gene is named only where the DNA matches it firmly. Clone sizes are given selectively: once, few, many, or a class where the clone is expanded.

v_gene	abundance	j_gene	d_gene	CDR3nt	CDR3aa
TRBV4-1	NA	TRBJ1-2	NA	TGTGCCAGCAGCCAAGTTCAGGGAACTAACTATGGCTACACCTTC	CASSQVQGTNYGYTF
TRBV5-1	few	TRBJ2-5	NA	TGCGCCAGCAGCTTGGCCCCCGCGGCGACCGACAGGTACCAAGAGACCCAGTACTTC	CASSLAPAATDRYQETQYF
TRBV2	many	TRBJ2-7	NA	TGTGCCAGCGGCGGACCGATTTACGAGCAGTACTTC	CASGGPIYEQYF
TRBV10-3	NA	TRBJ2-7	TRBD2	TGTGCCATCAGTGAGCCTGGACTAGCGGGGGGCGGGTCCTACGAGCAGTACTTC	CAISEPGLAGGGSYEQYF
TRBV30	NA	TRBJ1-2	TRBD1	TGTGCCTGGACCAACAGGGGGGCAGGCTATGGCTACACCTTC	CAWTNRGAGYGYTF
TRBV2	NA	TRBJ1-5	NA	TGTGCCACTCGCAGGGAAGGGGATCAGCCCCAGCATTTT	CATRREGDQPQHF
TRBV12-5	few	TRBJ1-2	NA	TGTGCTAGTGGCCCACTTTTAGGCGGCTACACCTTC	CASGPLLGGYTF
TRBV5-6	many	TRBJ2-3	TRBD2	TGTGCCAGCAGCCCCCGGACTAGCACTTCAGATACGCAGTATTTT	CASSPRTSTSDTQYF
TRBV12-3/TRBV12-4	many	TRBJ2-1	NA	TGTGCCAGCAGTTTAGGGCGGATCGGGGATGAGCAGTTCTTC	CASSLGRIGDEQFF
TRBV12-3/TRBV12-4	many	TRBJ2-7	TRBD1	TGTGCCAGCAGTATAGGGACAGGGGCGCAGTACTTC	CASSIGTGAQYF
TRBV4-1	NA	TRBJ2-3	NA	TGCGCCAGCAGCCGGGGCTATAGCACAGATACGCAGTATTTT	CASSRGYSTDTQYF
TRBV12-3/TRBV12-4	many	TRBJ1-5	NA	TGTGCCAGCAGTTTAAAGGGAGGGAATCAGCCCCAGCATTTT	CASSLKGGNQPQHF
TRBV11-3	few	TRBJ2-7	NA	TGTGCCAGCAGCTTAGGTGCCCTCGGGGGCGAGCAGTACTTC	CASSLGALGGEQYF
TRBV4-1	NA	TRBJ1-1	NA	TGCGCCAGCAGCCAAGATTTGAGGCGGACAGCTCCTGAAGCTTTCTTT	CASSQDLRRTAPEAFF
TRBV19	NA	TRBJ1-5	NA	TGTGCCAGTTCCCCTAACAATCAGCCCCAGCATTTT	CASSPNNQPQHF
TRBV2	few	TRBJ2-2	TRBD2	TGTGCCAGCAACCCGACTAGCGGTAACACCGGGGAGCTGTTTTTT	CASNPTSGNTGELFF